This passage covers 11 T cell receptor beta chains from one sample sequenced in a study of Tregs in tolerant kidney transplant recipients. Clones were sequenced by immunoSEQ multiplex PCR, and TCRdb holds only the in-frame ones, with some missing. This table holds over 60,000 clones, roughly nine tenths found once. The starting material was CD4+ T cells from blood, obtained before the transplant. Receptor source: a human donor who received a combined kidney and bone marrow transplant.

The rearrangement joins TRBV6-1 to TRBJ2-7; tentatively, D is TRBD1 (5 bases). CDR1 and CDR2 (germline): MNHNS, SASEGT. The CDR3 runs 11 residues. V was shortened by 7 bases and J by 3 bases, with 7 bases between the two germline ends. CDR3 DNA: TGTGCCAGCATGCAGGGCTACGAGCAGTACTTC. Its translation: CASMQGYEQYF.

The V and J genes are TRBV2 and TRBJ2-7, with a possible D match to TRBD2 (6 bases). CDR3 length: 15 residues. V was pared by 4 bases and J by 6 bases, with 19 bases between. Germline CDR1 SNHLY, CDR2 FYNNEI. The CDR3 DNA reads TGTGCCAGCAGTGCGGGACTCTCAGGGACCTCCGAGCAGTACTTC. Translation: CASSAGLSGTSEQYF.

CDR3 loop: CASSSPFGSGLSQETQYF. CDR3 DNA sequence: TGTGCCAGCAGCTCCCCCTTCGGGAGCGGGCTTAGTCAAGAGACCCAGTACTTC. This sequence joins TRBV7-7 and TRBJ2-5; the D gene is possibly TRBD2 (6 bases). From germline, CDR1 is SSHAT and CDR2 FNYEAQ (reference sequence). Trimming cost V 4 bases and J 2 bases, with 23 bases left between them. This CDR3 is 18 amino acids long.

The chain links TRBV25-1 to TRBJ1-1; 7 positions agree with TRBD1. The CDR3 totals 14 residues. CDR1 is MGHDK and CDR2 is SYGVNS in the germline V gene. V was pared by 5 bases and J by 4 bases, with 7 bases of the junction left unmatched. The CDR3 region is CASSLRAGGTEAFF. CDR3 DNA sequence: TGTGCCAGCAGTCTTAGGGCAGGGGGCACTGAAGCTTTCTTT.

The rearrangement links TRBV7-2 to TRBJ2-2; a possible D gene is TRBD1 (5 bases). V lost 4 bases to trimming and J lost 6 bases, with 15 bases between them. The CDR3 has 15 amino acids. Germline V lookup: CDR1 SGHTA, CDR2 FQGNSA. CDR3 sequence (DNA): TGTGCCAGCAGCTCCGGACGGCAGGGTCCCGGGGAGCTGTTTTTT. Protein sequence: CASSSGRQGPGELFF.

The CDR3 sequence: CASSHQLGGSNQPQHF. CDR3 nucleotides: TGCGCCAGCAGCCATCAACTGGGAGGGAGCAATCAGCCCCAGCATTTT. The rearrangement links TRBV4-1 to TRBJ1-5; D is ambiguous. Looked up from germline, CDR1 is MGHRA and CDR2 is YSYEKL. V dropped 3 bases and J dropped 1 base, with 13 bases sitting between them. The length of the CDR3 is 16 residues.

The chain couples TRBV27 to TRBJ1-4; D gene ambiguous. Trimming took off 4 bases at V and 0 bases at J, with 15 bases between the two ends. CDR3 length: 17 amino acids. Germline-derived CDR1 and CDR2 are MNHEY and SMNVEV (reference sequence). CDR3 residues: CASSWRAGLATNEKLFF. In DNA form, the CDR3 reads TGTGCCAGCAGTTGGAGGGCGGGCCTTGCAACTAATGAAAAACTGTTTTTT.

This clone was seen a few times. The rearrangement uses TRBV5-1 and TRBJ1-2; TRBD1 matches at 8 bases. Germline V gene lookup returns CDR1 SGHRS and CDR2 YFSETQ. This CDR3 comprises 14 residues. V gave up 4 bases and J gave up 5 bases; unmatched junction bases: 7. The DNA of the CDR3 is TGCGCCAGCAGCGCGGCTGGACAGGGTTATGGCTACACCTTC. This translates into CASSAAGQGYGYTF.

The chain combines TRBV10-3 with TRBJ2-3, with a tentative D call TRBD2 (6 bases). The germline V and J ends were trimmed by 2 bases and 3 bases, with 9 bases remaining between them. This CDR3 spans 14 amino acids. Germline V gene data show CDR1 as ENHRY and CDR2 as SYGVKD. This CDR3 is CAISEPAGTDTQYF. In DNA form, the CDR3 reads TGTGCCATCAGTGAGCCGGCGGGAACAGATACGCAGTATTTT.

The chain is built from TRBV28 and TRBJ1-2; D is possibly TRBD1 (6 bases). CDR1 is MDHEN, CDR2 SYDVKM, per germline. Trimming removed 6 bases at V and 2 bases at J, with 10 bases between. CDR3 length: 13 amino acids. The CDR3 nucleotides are TGTGCCAGCAGCGGACAGTTGAACTATGGCTACACCTTC. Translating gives CASSGQLNYGYTF.

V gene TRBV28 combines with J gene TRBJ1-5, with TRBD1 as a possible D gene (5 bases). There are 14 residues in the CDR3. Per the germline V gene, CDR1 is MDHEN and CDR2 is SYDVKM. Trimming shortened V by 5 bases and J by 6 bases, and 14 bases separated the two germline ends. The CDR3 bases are TGTGCCAGCAGTCCGGGGCCGGGGGGTCAGCCCCAGCATTTT. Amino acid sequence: CASSPGPGGQPQHF.